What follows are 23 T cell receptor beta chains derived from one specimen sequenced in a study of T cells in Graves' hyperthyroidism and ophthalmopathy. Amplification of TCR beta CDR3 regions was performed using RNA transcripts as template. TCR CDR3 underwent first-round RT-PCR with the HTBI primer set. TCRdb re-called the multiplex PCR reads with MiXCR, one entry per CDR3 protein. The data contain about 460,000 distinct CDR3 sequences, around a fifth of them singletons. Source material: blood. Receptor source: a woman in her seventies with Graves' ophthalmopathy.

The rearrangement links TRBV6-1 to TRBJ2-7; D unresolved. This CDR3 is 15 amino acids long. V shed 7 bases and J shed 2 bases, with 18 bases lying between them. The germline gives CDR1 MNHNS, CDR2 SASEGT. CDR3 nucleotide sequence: TGTGCCAGCAACAAAGGGTGGGGAAACGCCTACGAGCAGTACTTC. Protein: CASNKGWGNAYEQYF.

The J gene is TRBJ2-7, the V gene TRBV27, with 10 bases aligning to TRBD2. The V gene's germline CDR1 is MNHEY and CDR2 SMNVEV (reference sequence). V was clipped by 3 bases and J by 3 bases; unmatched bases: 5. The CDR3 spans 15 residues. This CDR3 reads CASSLSLAGVYEQYF. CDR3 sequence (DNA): TGTGCCAGCAGTTTGTCGCTAGCGGGAGTCTACGAGCAGTACTTC.

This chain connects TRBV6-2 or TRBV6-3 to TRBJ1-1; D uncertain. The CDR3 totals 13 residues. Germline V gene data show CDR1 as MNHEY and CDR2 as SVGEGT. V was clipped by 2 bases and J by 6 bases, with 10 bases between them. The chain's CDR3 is CASSYLTSAEAFF. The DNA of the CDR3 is TGTGCCAGCAGTTACCTTACCTCGGCTGAAGCTTTCTTT.

CDR3 in DNA: TGCAGTGCTCCGCGTTATAGCGGGAACTACAATGAGCAGTTCTTC. Its protein is CSAPRYSGNYNEQFF. This rearrangement joins TRBV20-1 to TRBJ2-1, with TRBD2 identical over 8 bases. J gave up 3 bases and V 5 bases, and 9 bases lay outside the gene matches. The CDR3 sequence is 15 residues long. Germline-derived CDR1 and CDR2 are DFQATT and SNEGSKA (reference sequence).

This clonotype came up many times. The CDR3 DNA sequence: TGTGCCAGCAGCCCTATAGCGGGAGGAGGCAGGGGACAAGAGACCCAGTACTTC. Translated: CASSPIAGGGRGQETQYF. The rearrangement links TRBV11-2 to TRBJ2-5; TRBD2 matches at 10 bases. Trimming at V came to 5 bases and at J to 2 bases, leaving 14 bases not matched to a gene. This CDR3 is 18 amino acids long. The V gene's germline CDR1 is SGHAT and CDR2 FQNNGV.

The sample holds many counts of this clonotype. Here the CDR3 DNA reads TGTGCCAGCAGTTTACTCAGCGGGAACACAGATACGCAGTATTTT. Protein sequence: CASSLLSGNTDTQYF. The chain joins TRBV28 to TRBJ2-3; TRBD2 matches at 7 bases. CDR3 size: 15 residues. Germline V CDR1 and CDR2: MDHEN, SYDVKM. V shed 2 bases and J 2 bases; nucleotides not matched to a gene: 4.

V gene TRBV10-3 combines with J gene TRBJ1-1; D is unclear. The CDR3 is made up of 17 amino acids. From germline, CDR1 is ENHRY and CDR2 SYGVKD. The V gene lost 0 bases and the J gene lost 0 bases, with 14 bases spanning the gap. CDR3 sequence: CAISESSSGKMNTEAFF. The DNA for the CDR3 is TGTGCCATCAGTGAGTCGAGTTCCGGAAAAATGAACACTGAAGCTTTCTTT.

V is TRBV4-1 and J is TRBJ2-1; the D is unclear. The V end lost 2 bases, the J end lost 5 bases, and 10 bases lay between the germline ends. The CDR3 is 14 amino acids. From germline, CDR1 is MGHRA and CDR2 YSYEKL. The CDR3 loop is CASSQYFGNNEQFF. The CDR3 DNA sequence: TGCGCCAGCAGCCAATATTTTGGGAACAATGAGCAGTTCTTC.

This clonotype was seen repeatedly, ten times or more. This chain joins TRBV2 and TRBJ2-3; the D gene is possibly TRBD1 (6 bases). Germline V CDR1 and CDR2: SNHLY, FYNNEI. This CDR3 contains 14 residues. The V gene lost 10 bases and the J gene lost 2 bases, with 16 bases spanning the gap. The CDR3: CATKDRTNTDTQYF. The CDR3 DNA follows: TGTGCCACGAAAGACAGGACCAACACAGATACGCAGTATTTT. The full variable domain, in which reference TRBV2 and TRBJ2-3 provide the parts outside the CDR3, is EPEVTQTPSHQVTQMGQEVILRCVPISNHLYFYWYRQILGQKVEFLVSFYNNEISEKSEIFDDQFSVERPDGSNFTLKIRSTKLEDSAMYFCATKDRTNTDTQYFGPGTRLTVL.

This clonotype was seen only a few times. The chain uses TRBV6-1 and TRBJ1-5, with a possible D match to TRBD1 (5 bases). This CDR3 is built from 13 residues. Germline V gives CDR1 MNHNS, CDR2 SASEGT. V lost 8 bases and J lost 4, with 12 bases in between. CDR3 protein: CASEGGANQPQHF. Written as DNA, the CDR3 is TGTGCCAGCGAAGGAGGGGCAAATCAGCCCCAGCATTTT.

Written as DNA, the CDR3 is TGTGCCACCAGCAGAGATCGGGTCAATAATGAAAAACTGTTTTTT. It specifies CATSRDRVNNEKLFF. J is TRBJ1-4 and V is TRBV15; D not certain. CDR1 LNHNV and CDR2 YYDKDF come from the germline V gene (reference sequence). The CDR3 loop spans 15 amino acids. Trimming pared 0 bases from V and 4 bases from J, leaving 9 bases between.

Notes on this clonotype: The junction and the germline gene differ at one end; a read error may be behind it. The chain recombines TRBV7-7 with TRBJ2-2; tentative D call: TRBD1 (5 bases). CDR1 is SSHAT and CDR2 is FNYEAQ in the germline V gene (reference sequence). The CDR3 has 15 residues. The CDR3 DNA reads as TGTGCTAGCAGCTTAGGCAGGGAGAACACCGGGGAGCTGTTTTTT. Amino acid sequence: CASSLGRENTGELFF.

The DNA of the CDR3 is TGTGCCTGGAAAGGGGTGGGGGGCTCGACCCAGTACTTC. This sequence encodes CAWKGVGGSTQYF. This sequence joins TRBV30 and TRBJ2-5; D is tentatively TRBD1 or TRBD2 (6 bases each). The CDR3 is 13 residues long. Between the trimmed V and J ends, which lost 4 bases and 7 bases, there was a span of 16 bases. Germline-derived CDR1 and CDR2 are GTSNPN and SVGIG (reference sequence).

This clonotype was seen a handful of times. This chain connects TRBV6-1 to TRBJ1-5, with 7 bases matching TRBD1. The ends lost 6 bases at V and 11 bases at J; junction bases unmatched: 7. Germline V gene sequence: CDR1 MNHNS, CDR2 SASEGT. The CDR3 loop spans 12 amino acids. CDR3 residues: CASRETGVAQHF. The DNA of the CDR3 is TGTGCCAGCAGGGAAACAGGGGTGGCCCAGCATTTT.

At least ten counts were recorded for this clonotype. CDR3 DNA: TGTGCCAGCAGCGACGTCTGGGCGGGAGAGAATGAGCAGTTCTTC. It codes for CASSDVWAGENEQFF. This sequence joins TRBV7-2 and TRBJ2-1; 7 bases match TRBD2. The V gene end was trimmed by 5 bases and the J gene end by 7 bases; junction bases not matched to a gene: 11. Germline lookup yields CDR1 SGHTA and CDR2 FQGNSA. The CDR3 is made up of 15 amino acids.

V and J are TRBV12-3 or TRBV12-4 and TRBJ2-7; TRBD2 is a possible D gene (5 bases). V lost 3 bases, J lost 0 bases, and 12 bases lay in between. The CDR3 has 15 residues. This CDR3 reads CASSFRRAHSYEQYF. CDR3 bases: TGTGCCAGCAGTTTTAGGCGGGCCCACTCCTACGAGCAGTACTTC.

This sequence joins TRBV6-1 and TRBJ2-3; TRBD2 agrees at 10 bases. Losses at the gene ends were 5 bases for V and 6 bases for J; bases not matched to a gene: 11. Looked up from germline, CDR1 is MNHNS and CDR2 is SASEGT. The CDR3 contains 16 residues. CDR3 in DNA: TGTGCCAGCAGTACCCGTCTAGCGGGAGATGGGGATACGCAGTATTTT. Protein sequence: CASSTRLAGDGDTQYF.

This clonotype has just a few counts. The CDR3 nucleotides are TGTGCCAGCAGTTTAGTCGGTAGCGGACTAAACTACAATGAGCAGTTCTTC. Translated, it gives CASSLVGSGLNYNEQFF. This sequence joins TRBV27 and TRBJ2-1, with D perhaps TRBD2 (6 bases). The CDR3 contains 17 residues. The germline CDR1 and CDR2 sequences are MNHEY and SMNVEV (reference sequence). Trimming took 2 bases from V and 3 from J, leaving 17 bases between them.

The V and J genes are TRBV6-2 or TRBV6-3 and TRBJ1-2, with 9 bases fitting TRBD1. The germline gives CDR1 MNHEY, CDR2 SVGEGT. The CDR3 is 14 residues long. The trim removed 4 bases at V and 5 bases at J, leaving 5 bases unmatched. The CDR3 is CASSSFGQGYGYTF. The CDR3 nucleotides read TGTGCCAGCAGTTCTTTTGGACAGGGGTATGGCTACACCTTC.

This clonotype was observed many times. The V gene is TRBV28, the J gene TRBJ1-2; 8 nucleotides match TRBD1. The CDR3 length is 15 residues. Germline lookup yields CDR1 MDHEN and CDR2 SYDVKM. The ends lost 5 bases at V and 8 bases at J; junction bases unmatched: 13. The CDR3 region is CASSRTTRDRRGYTF. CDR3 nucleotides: TGTGCCAGCAGTCGTACAACCCGGGACAGGCGGGGCTACACCTTC.

CDR3 in DNA: TGTGCCAGCAGCTTACCCCCGGGACAGGGGCCAGAGACCCAGTACTTC. Encoded protein: CASSLPPGQGPETQYF. This chain uses TRBV7-6 with TRBJ2-5, with TRBD1 identical over 10 bases. Trimming took 2 bases from V and 4 from J; bases not matched to a gene: 7. Germline assignment: CDR1 SGHVS and CDR2 FNYEAQ. The CDR3 is made up of 16 amino acids.

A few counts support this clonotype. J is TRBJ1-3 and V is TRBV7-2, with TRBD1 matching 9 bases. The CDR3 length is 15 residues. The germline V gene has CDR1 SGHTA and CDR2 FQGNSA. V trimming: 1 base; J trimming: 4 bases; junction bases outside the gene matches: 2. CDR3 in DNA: TGTGCCAGCAGCTTAGAGACAGGGGGAGGAAACACCATATATTTT. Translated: CASSLETGGGNTIYF.

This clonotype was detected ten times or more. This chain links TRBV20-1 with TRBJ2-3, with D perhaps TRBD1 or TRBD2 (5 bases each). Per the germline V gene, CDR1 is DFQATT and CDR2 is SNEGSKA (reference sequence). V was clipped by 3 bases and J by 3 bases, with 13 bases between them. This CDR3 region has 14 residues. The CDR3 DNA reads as TGCAGTGCTAGCGAGGGGTTTAGTACAGATACGCAGTATTTT. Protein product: CSASEGFSTDTQYF.